The source of this T cell receptor beta chain is a study of T cells after yellow fever vaccination. As for the study in general: Libraries from low-cell-number fractions were prepared with the SMART-Seq v4 Ultra Low Input RNA kit. Findings of the study overall: Overlap between CD4 and CD8 compartments was detected for a small share of clonotypes. In post-booster samples, most primary-vaccination clones reappeared (approximately 97% CD4, over 70% CD8).

This clonotype was observed many times. Its target is not known. V dropped 5 bases and J dropped 7; count of bases not matched to a gene: 15. From germline, CDR1 is SGHAT and CDR2 FQNNGV. The CDR3 is 18 residues long. TCRdb re-called the 5' RACE reads through MiXCR, storing one row per CDR3 protein. The table lists roughly 240,000 distinct CDR3 sequences, roughly 6.8% of them singletons, with approximately 1% in the top ten. This specimen consisted of CD4+ T cells sorted from PBMCs, obtained on the day of the yellow fever booster vaccination. This chain joins TRBV11-2 and TRBJ2-1, with 12 bases aligning to TRBD2. This receptor was obtained from a man aged 25-40 years who received the YFV17D yellow fever vaccine. CDR3 sequence: CASSRVGGLAGGENEQFF. In DNA, the CDR3 is TGTGCCAGCAGCCGTGTCGGAGGGCTAGCGGGAGGGGAAAATGAGCAGTTCTTC.